The rows below give T cell receptor beta chains drawn from one sample of a study of early T cells in non-severe SARS-CoV-2 infection. TCRdb passed the 5' RACE reads through MiXCR, listing each CDR3 protein once. The data show approximately 58,000 distinct CDR3 sequences, 6.2% seen once. The sequencing sample was made of whole blood. Receptors originate from an adult who was a healthcare worker with PCR-confirmed SARS-CoV-2 infection or an uninfected control (not recorded which). The CDR3 runs from the conserved cysteine through the conserved F or W. A D gene is named only where the DNA matches it firmly. Size values are once, few and many counts, or a class for expanded clones, and some rows have none.

>TRBD2|.|TRBJ2-1|TRBV5-4
TGTGCCAGCAGCGTTGGGGGACTAGCGGCGAATGAGCAGTTCTTC
CASSVGGLAANEQFF
>.|many|TRBJ1-1|TRBV2
TGTGCCAGCAGTGTCCAGGGAAACACTGAAGCTTTCTTT
CASSVQGNTEAFF
>.|many|TRBJ1-1|TRBV20-1
TGCAGTGCCCACAACCTCCACTCGAACACTGAAGCTTTCTTT
CSAHNLHSNTEAFF
>.|many|TRBJ1-5|TRBV7-2
TGTGCCAGCAGTACAGGGAAGAATAGCAATCAGCCCCAGCATTTT
CASSTGKNSNQPQHF
>.|many|TRBJ1-6|TRBV5-8
TGTGCCAGCAGCTTTGGTAATTCACCCCTCCACTTT
CASSFGNSPLHF
>.|many|TRBJ2-5|TRBV27
TGTGCCAGCAGCACCCCAGGGGCCCTGATCCAAGAGACCCAGTACTTC
CASSTPGALIQETQYF
>TRBD1|many|TRBJ1-5|TRBV28
TGTGCCAGCAGTTCTACAGGGGCCGGAGCGTTGCCCCAGCATTTT
CASSSTGAGALPQHF
>.|few|TRBJ2-7|TRBV29-1
TGCAGCGTTGTACTCGGACAGCTTCCTTTCTTC
CSVVLGQLPFF
>.|many|TRBJ1-2|TRBV5-1
TGCGCCAGCAGCTTGGGATGGTCCGACTATGGCTACACCTTC
CASSLGWSDYGYTF
>.|many|TRBJ2-1|TRBV4-2
TGTGCCAGCAGCCAAGAGTTGAAGGCGGCTTACTCCTACAATGAGCAGTTCTTC
CASSQELKAAYSYNEQFF
>TRBD2|.|TRBJ2-3|TRBV5-1
TGCGCCAGCAGCCCGGGGACTAGCGGGGTCCTGGATACGCAGTATTTT
CASSPGTSGVLDTQYF
>.|many|TRBJ1-2|TRBV30
TGTGCCTCTTACGACCCTAGGGGCTACACCTTC
CASYDPRGYTF
>.|many|TRBJ1-5|TRBV20-1
TGCAGTGCCGAGGAGGGCGGACTGGGCAATCAGCCCCAGCATTTT
CSAEEGGLGNQPQHF
>.|many|TRBJ1-5|TRBV19
TGTGCCAGGGGGTGTCAATCGGTCGCGGTCAATCAGCCCCAGCATTTT
CARGCQSVAVNQPQHF
>.|many|TRBJ2-7|TRBV11-2
TGTGCCAGCACCCGAGTAGGGGGAGGCGAGCAGTACTTC
CASTRVGGGEQYF
>TRBD2|many|TRBJ2-5|TRBV20-1
TGCAGTGCTAGAGGGGGAGGGCAGGGTGGAAAGACCCAGTACTTC
CSARGGGQGGKTQYF
>TRBD1|many|TRBJ1-2|TRBV7-2
TGTGCCAGCAGCTCATACGGACAGGGCGTTAACTATGGCTACACCTTC
CASSSYGQGVNYGYTF
>.|.|TRBJ2-2|TRBV12-3/TRBV12-4
TGTGCCAGCAGTTTAATAGGCTCCGATTTTACCGGGGAGCTGTTTTTT
CASSLIGSDFTGELFF
>TRBD2|.|TRBJ2-7|TRBV6-2/TRBV6-3
TGTGCCAGCATGGCTCCGGGGGGGAGCGAGCAGTACTTC
CASMAPGGSEQYF
>.|many|TRBJ1-5|TRBV6-6
TGTGCCAGCAGCCTGGACAGTGATCAGCCCCAGCATTTT
CASSLDSDQPQHF